This T cell receptor beta chain is from a study of T cell responses to AZD1222 COVID-19 vaccine. Overall study results and limits: Females made up more of the donors, who were largely white British, and clonal diversity may have come out too low.

Assay used: immunoSEQ multiplex PCR; TCRdb lists only in-frame clones, some missing. The table lists more than 150,000 clones, about 94% of them singletons, with roughly 9.2% in the top ten. A note on this clone: Its matching antigen is unknown.

Germline V gene sequence: CDR1 MDHEN, CDR2 SYDVKM. The CDR3 runs 14 residues. Trimming left V 0 bases short and J 4 bases short, with 9 bases between. This sample comprised peripheral blood, obtained on day 0 of AZD1222 vaccination. The receptor's source is an adult in good health. V usage is TRBV28 and J usage is TRBJ1-1; D gene ambiguous. CDR3 sequence: CASSLWAVGTEAFF. The CDR3 region has the DNA TGTGCCAGCAGTTTATGGGCGGTCGGCACTGAAGCTTTCTTT. The full variable domain, completed using reference TRBV28 and TRBJ1-1, is DVKVTQSSRYLVKRTGEKVFLECVQDMDHENMFWYRQDPGLGLRLIYFSYDVKMKEKGDIPEGYSVSREKKERFSLILESASTNQTSMYLCASSLWAVGTEAFFGQGTRLTVV.